This TCR beta chain was sequenced during a study of blood T cell repertoires in COVID-19. Looking at the study overall: From the United States, Italy and Spain came samples of acute and convalescent COVID-19. PBMCs, B-cell-depleted T cells, or T cells provided the cDNA or gDNA that made up the material.

In the original processing: Nucleated cell number was recorded as an estimate derived from reference gene primer amplification. Assay: immunoSEQ multiplex PCR; the TCRdb copy retains only in-frame clones and omits some. V and J calls and clone size are copied from that table; D and trimming were computed from the DNA. The repertoire has over 250,000 clones, 88% of them found once; the top ten carry over 4%. This clone was counted a few times. This receptor was obtained from a man in his 60s who had recovered from COVID-19. The source material was peripheral blood.

The CDR3 spells CSANELAGNSYNEQFF. The DNA of the CDR3 is TGCAGTGCTAATGAACTAGCGGGGAACTCCTACAATGAGCAGTTCTTC. The chain recombines TRBV20-1 with TRBJ2-1; TRBD2 matches 10 bases. Germline V gene sequence: CDR1 DFQATT, CDR2 SNEGSKA (reference sequence). The ends lost 4 bases at V and 0 bases at J; junction bases unmatched: 6. The CDR3 has 16 amino acids.